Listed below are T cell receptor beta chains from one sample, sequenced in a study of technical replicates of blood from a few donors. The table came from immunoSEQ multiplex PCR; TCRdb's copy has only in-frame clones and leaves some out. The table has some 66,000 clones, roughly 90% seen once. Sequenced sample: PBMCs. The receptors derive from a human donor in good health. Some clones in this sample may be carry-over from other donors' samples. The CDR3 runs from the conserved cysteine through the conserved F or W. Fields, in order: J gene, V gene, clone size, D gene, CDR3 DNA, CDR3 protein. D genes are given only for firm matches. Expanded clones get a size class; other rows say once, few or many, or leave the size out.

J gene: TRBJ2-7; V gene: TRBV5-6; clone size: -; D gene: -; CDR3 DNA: TGTGCCAGCAGCTTGGCAGGACATGTGGAGCAGTACTTC; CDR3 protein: CASSLAGHVEQYF
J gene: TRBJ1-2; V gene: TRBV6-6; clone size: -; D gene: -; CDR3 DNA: TGTGCCAGCAGTTCCACGGGGGGCTCGGGGTATGGCTACACCTTC; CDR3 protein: CASSSTGGSGYGYTF
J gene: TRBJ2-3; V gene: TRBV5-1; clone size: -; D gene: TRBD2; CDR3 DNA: TGCGCCAGCAGCTTGGCCGGGGGAGGGCCGGGAGATACGCAGTATTTT; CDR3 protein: CASSLAGGGPGDTQYF
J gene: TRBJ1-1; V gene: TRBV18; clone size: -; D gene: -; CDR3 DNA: TGTGCCAGCTCACCACTAACAAGTACCAACACTGAAGCTTTCTTT; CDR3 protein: CASSPLTSTNTEAFF
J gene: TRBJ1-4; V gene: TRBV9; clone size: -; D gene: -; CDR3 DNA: TGTGCCAGCAGCCTTTTTCCGGGAACAACTAATGAAAAACTGTTTTTT; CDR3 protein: CASSLFPGTTNEKLFF
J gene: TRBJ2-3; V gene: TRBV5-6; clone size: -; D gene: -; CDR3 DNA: TGTGCCAGCAGCCCGCCCCTAGAGTCCGAATTTACCAACACAGATACGCAGTATTTT; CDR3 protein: CASSPPLESEFTNTDTQYF
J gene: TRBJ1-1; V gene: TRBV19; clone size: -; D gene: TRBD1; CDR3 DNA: TGTGCCAGTAGTACCCGGGACAGAAAAAAAGAAGCTTTCTTT; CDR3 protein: CASSTRDRKKEAFF
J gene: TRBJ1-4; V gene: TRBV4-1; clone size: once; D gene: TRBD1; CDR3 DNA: TGCGCCAGCAGCCTCCAGGGGGATCGGACTAATGAAAAACTGTTTTTT; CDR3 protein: CASSLQGDRTNEKLFF
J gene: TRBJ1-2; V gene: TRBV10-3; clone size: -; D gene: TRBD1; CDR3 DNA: TGTGCCATCAGTGTTGGACAGGGGGGTTTATCTGGCTACACCTTC; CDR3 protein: CAISVGQGGLSGYTF
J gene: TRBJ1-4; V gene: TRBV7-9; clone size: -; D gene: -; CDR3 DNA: TGTGCCAGCAGCTTAGTTTCGGGTGAGAATGAAAAACTGTTTTTT; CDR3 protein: CASSLVSGENEKLFF
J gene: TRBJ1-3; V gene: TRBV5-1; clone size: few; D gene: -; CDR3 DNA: TGCGCCAGCAGCTTGGCCGGGGGAAACACCATATATTTT; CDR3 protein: CASSLAGGNTIYF
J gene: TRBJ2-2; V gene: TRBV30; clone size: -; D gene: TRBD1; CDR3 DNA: TGTGCCTGGATGGGGACAGAATACACCGGGGAGCTGTTTTTT; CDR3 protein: CAWMGTEYTGELFF
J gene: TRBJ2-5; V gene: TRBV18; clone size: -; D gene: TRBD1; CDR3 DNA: TGTGCCAGCTCACCAGCAGGGGGCTCGGGAGAGACCCAGTACTTC; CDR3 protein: CASSPAGGSGETQYF
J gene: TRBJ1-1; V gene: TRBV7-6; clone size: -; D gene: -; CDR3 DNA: TGTGCCAGCAGCCCGGGGACAAGTCCGAACACTGAAGCTTTCTTT; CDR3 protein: CASSPGTSPNTEAFF
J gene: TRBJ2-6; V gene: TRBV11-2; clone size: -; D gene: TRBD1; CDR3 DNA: TGTGCCAGCAGCCAGATAGGACAGGGGGGTGGTGGGGCCAACGTCCTGACTTTC; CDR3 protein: CASSQIGQGGGGANVLTF
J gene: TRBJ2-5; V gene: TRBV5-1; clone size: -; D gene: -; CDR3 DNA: TGCGCCAGCAGCTTGTACTCTAGCCAAGAGACCCAGTACTTC; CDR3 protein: CASSLYSSQETQYF
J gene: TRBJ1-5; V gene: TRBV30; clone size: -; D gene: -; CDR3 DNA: TGTGCCTGGAGTGTACTGAAGGCGACCCCGGGTCAGCCCCAGCATTTT; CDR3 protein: CAWSVLKATPGQPQHF
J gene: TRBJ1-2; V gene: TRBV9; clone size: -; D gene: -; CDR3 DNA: TGTGCCAGCAGCCTAGGGTTGGAGGGGGGCTACACCTTC; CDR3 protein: CASSLGLEGGYTF
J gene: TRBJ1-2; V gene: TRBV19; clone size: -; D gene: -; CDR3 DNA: TGTGCCAGTAGTATAGACAGAAACTATGGCTACACCTTC; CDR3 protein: CASSIDRNYGYTF
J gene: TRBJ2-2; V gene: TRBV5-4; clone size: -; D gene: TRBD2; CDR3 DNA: TGTGCCAGCAGCTTGCGGGGGGGCACCGGGGAGCTGTTTTTT; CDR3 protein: CASSLRGGTGELFF
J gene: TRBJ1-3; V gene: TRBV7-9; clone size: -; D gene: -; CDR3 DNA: TGTGCCAGCAGCTTAGCCGAAGGACAAGCTAGAGATTTT; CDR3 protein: CASSLAEGQARDF
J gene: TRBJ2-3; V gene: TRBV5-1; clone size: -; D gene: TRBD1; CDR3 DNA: TGCGCCAGCAGCGTAGGGACAGTTAGCACAGATACGCAGTATTTT; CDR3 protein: CASSVGTVSTDTQYF
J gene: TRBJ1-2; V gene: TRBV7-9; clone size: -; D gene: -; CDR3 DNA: TGTGCCAGCAGCTCAAAAACAAGGAGGGGAGATCACTATGGCTACACCTTC; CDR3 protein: CASSSKTRRGDHYGYTF
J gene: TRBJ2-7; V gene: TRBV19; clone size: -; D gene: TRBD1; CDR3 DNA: TGTGCCAGTAGTGTCGACAGGGGGCGGGGAGAGCAGTACTTC; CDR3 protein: CASSVDRGRGEQYF
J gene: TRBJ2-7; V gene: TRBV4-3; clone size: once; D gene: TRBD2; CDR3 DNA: TGCGCCAGCAGCACACTAGCGAGGCGGAACGAGCAGTACTTC; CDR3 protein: CASSTLARRNEQYF
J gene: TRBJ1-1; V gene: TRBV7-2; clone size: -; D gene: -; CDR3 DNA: TGTGCCAGCAGCTTCGTCTTTAACACTGAAGCTTTCTTT; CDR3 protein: CASSFVFNTEAFF
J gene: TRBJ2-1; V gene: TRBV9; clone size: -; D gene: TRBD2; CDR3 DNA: TGTGCCAGCAGCGTATCTACTAGCGGATTCTACAATGAGCAGTTCTTC; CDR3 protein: CASSVSTSGFYNEQFF
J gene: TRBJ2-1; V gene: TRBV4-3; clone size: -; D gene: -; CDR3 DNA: TGCGCCAGCAGCCAAGGTTTCTTAACGGGGGATCACAATGAGCAGTTCTTC; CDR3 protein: CASSQGFLTGDHNEQFF
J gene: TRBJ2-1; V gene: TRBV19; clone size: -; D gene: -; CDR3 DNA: TGTGCCAGTAGTATAGCGGTAGTAGCGGTCAATGAGCAGTTCTTC; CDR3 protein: CASSIAVVAVNEQFF
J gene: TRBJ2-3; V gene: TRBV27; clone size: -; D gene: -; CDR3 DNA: TGTGCCAGCAGCGAAACAGGGCCAGGCACGCAGTATTTT; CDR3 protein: CASSETGPGTQYF
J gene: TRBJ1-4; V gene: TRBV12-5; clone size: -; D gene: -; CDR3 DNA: TGTGCTAGTGGTTTGGTACTGTCTGAACCTAATGAAAAACTGTTTTTT; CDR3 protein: CASGLVLSEPNEKLFF
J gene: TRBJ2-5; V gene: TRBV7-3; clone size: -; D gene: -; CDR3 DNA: TGTGCCAGCAGCTTCACCGGGGTCCAAGAGACCCAGTACTTC; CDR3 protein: CASSFTGVQETQYF
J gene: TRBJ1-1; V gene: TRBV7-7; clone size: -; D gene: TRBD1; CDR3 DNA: TGTGCCAGCAGCACACAGGGGTTGGACACTGAAGCTTTCTTT; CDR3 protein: CASSTQGLDTEAFF
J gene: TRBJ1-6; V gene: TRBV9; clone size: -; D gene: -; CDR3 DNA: TGTGCCAGCAGCAGGGAAGGGGATAATTCACCCCTCCACTTT; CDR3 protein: CASSREGDNSPLHF
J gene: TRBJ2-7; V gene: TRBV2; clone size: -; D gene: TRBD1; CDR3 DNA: TGTGCCAGCAGCGCCGGGACAGGGGGCCACGAGCAGTACTTC; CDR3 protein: CASSAGTGGHEQYF
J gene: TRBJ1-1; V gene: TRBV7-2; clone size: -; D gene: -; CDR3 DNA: TGTGCCAGCAGCTTCCGACAGGAGAACACTGAAGCTTTCTTT; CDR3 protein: CASSFRQENTEAFF
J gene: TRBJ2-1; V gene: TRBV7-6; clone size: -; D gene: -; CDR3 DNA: TGTGCCAGCAGCTTAGCGCAGGCAGCCTCCTACAATGAGCAGTTCTTC; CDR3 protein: CASSLAQAASYNEQFF
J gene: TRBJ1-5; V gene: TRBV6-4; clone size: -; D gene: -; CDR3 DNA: TGTGCCAGCAGGTACGGGGGGTCCGGGTTTGGTGGCAATCAGCCCCAGCATTTT; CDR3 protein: CASRYGGSGFGGNQPQHF
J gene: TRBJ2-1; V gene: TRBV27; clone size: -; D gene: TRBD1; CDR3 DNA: TGTGCCGCGGGACAGGGTTGGAATGAGCAGTTCTTC; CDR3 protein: CAAGQGWNEQFF
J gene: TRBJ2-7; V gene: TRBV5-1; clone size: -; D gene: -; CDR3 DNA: TGCGCCAGCAGATTGCCGGGTTCCTACGAGCAGTACTTC; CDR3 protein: CASRLPGSYEQYF